This entry lists 26 T cell receptor beta chains sequenced from one sample in a study of control samples from healthy donors and cancer patients. Assay: immunoSEQ multiplex PCR; the TCRdb copy retains only in-frame clones and omits some. The sample carries 65,000 to 70,000 clones, approximately 88% recorded once. Sequenced material: PBMCs. These receptors were collected from a woman aged 45-60 years with lung cancer.

This rearrangement joins TRBV6-2 or TRBV6-3 to TRBJ2-3; D gene unclear. Germline-derived CDR1 and CDR2 are MNHEY and SVGEGT. The V end lost 4 bases, the J end lost 4 bases, and 12 bases lay between the germline ends. This CDR3 region has 14 residues. CDR3 amino acids: CASSFGVSPDTQYF. CDR3 bases: TGTGCCAGCAGTTTCGGAGTCTCCCCAGATACGCAGTATTTT.

This chain's CDR3 is CASSVDMGGTREAFF. CDR3 DNA: TGTGCCAGCAGCGTTGACATGGGGGGGACACGGGAAGCTTTCTTT. The chain recombines TRBV9 with TRBJ1-1; the D gene is possibly TRBD1 (6 bases). The V end lost 2 bases, the J end lost 8 bases, and 19 bases lay between the germline ends. The CDR3 has 15 amino acids. CDR1 is SGDLS, CDR2 YYNGEE, per germline.

The rearrangement uses TRBV6-2 or TRBV6-3 and TRBJ2-3; 13 bases map to TRBD2. This CDR3 has 17 amino acids. Unmatched junction bases numbered 5, after V lost 5 bases and J lost 0 bases. Germline V gene lookup returns CDR1 MNHEY and CDR2 SVGEGT. The CDR3 DNA is TGTGCCAGCAGTGGACTAGCGGGGGCTCCTAGCACAGATACGCAGTATTTT. Encoded protein: CASSGLAGAPSTDTQYF.

The rearrangement links TRBV5-1 to TRBJ2-5; D call uncertain. The CDR3 has 14 residues. Germline V lookup: CDR1 SGHRS, CDR2 YFSETQ. V was trimmed by 1 base and J by 2 bases, leaving 9 bases between them. The CDR3 nucleotides read TGCGCCAGCAGCTTGATAGGGCCTCAAGAGACCCAGTACTTC. Its protein is CASSLIGPQETQYF.

The chain combines TRBV19 with TRBJ1-5, with no clear D. Trimming took off 3 bases at V and 0 bases at J, with 3 bases between the two ends. CDR3 size: 13 residues. Looked up from germline, CDR1 is LNHDA and CDR2 is SQIVND (reference sequence). CDR3 loop: CASSMNSNQPQHF. CDR3 nucleotides: TGTGCCAGTAGTATGAATAGCAATCAGCCCCAGCATTTT.

This chain connects TRBV5-1 to TRBJ2-5, with D perhaps matching TRBD1 or TRBD2 (6 bases each). Germline V CDR1 and CDR2: SGHRS, YFSETQ. This CDR3 spans 16 amino acids. V was cut by 0 bases and J by 3 bases, with 15 bases left in between. CDR3 sequence: CASSLVTGSGEETQYF. The CDR3 coding sequence is TGCGCCAGCAGCTTGGTTACAGGGTCGGGGGAAGAGACCCAGTACTTC.

The gene calls are TRBV5-1 and TRBJ1-1, with D uncertain. Germline CDR1 SGHRS, CDR2 YFSETQ. The length of the CDR3 is 14 residues. Trimming left V 0 bases short and J 0 bases short, with 6 bases between. Here the CDR3 reads CASSLGRVNTEAFF. The DNA for the CDR3 is TGCGCCAGCAGCTTGGGGCGTGTGAACACTGAAGCTTTCTTT.

This chain joins TRBV15 and TRBJ2-3; 8 bases agree with TRBD1. Trimming cost V 1 base and J 4 bases; bases outside gene matches: 4. The CDR3 has 15 residues. Germline loops: CDR1 LNHNV, CDR2 YYDKDF (reference sequence). CDR3 bases: TGTGCCACCAGCAGAGGAGACAGGGGTGCAGATACGCAGTATTTT. The encoded protein is CATSRGDRGADTQYF.

The chain has TRBV25-1 and TRBJ1-1, with D maybe TRBD1 (6 bases). V gave up 6 bases and J gave up 5 bases, with 16 bases separating them. Germline loops: CDR1 MGHDK, CDR2 SYGVNS. The CDR3 is 14 amino acids. CDR3 region: CASRGWTDHTEAFF. The CDR3 DNA is TGTGCCAGCAGGGGATGGACAGATCATACTGAAGCTTTCTTT.

This rearrangement joins TRBV3-1 (or the pseudogene TRBV3-2) to TRBJ1-4; 8 positions agree with TRBD1. CDR1 is LGHDT, CDR2 YNNKEL, per germline (reference sequence). V gave up 4 bases and J gave up 7 bases; unmatched junction bases: 5. The length of the CDR3 is 14 residues. CDR3 protein: CASSLRGPIEKLFF. CDR3 DNA: TGTGCCAGCAGCCTCAGGGGGCCTATTGAAAAACTGTTTTTT.

V gene TRBV6-2 or TRBV6-3 combines with J gene TRBJ1-2; D gene ambiguous. This CDR3 has 12 residues. Trimming removed 0 bases from V and 4 bases from J, with 3 bases in between. Per the germline V gene, CDR1 is MNHEY and CDR2 is SVGEGT. The CDR3 sequence is CASSYSSYGYTF. The CDR3, as DNA: TGTGCCAGCAGTTACTCTTCCTATGGCTACACCTTC.

This chain links TRBV18 with TRBJ1-2; 7 bases fit TRBD1. Unmatched junction bases numbered 7, after V lost 5 bases and J lost 4 bases. The CDR3 length is 14 residues. CDR1 is KGHSH and CDR2 is LQKENI in the germline V gene. CDR3 in DNA: TGTGCCAGCTCATCCGCGGACAGGCTCTATGGCTACACCTTC. This sequence encodes CASSSADRLYGYTF.

This clone was seen a handful of times. Other DNA sequences in this specimen translate into the identical CDR3. This chain joins TRBV20-1 and TRBJ1-1; D is uncertain. CDR1 DFQATT and CDR2 SNEGSKA come from the germline V gene (reference sequence). Trimming pared 6 bases from V and 4 bases from J, leaving 9 bases between. The CDR3 sequence is 11 residues long. The CDR3 bases are TGCAGTGCCCCGCGGGGCACTGAAGCTTTCTTT. Its protein product is CSAPRGTEAFF.

J is TRBJ2-7 and V is TRBV5-6; D is unresolved. This CDR3 is built from 14 residues. V dropped 4 bases and J dropped 2 bases, with 13 bases sitting between them. CDR1 and CDR2 (germline): SGHDT, YYEEEE. The CDR3 DNA reads TGTGCCAGCAGCACATCGCCGACAACCTACGAGCAGTACTTC. Its translation is CASSTSPTTYEQYF.

The genes are TRBV19 and TRBJ1-4; TRBD1 is a possible D gene (5 bases). With 7 bases removed from V and 5 bases from J, the gap between germline ends came to 17 bases. The germline V gene encodes CDR1 LNHDA and CDR2 SQIVND (reference sequence). This CDR3 comprises 15 residues. The CDR3 DNA follows: TGTGCCAGTACCAATATCTGGGGCCCAAATGAAAAACTGTTTTTT. It is translated as CASTNIWGPNEKLFF.

This clone was recorded a few times. The chain combines TRBV2 with TRBJ2-7, with D possibly being TRBD1 or TRBD2 (5 bases each). V lost 8 bases to trimming and J lost 4 bases, with 12 bases between them. CDR1 SNHLY and CDR2 FYNNEI come from the germline V gene. This CDR3 is built from 12 residues. The CDR3 is CASERDGYEQYF. CDR3 coding DNA: TGTGCCAGCGAAAGGGACGGATACGAGCAGTACTTC.

The chain carries TRBV19 and TRBJ1-1; D is unclear. CDR3 size: 11 residues. V was shortened by 6 bases and J by 2 bases, with 4 bases between the two germline ends. Per germline, CDR1 LNHDA and CDR2 SQIVND (reference sequence). CDR3 in amino acids: CASRHNTEAFF. The DNA for the CDR3 is TGTGCCAGTAGGCACAACACTGAAGCTTTCTTT.

This clone was counted a few times. V is TRBV27 and J is TRBJ1-2; D not resolved. The V gene lost 5 bases and the J gene lost 7 bases, with 14 bases spanning the gap. Germline values: CDR1 MNHEY, CDR2 SMNVEV (reference sequence). The CDR3 has 13 amino acids. The CDR3, as DNA: TGTGCCAGCAGTCCCACGCCTCGAGGTGGCTACACCTTC. The encoded protein is CASSPTPRGGYTF.

V gene TRBV28 combines with J gene TRBJ1-2, with 9 bases aligning to TRBD1. The CDR3 consists of 17 residues. Trimming removed 1 base from V and 5 bases from J; junction bases left unmatched: 11. Germline CDR1 MDHEN, CDR2 SYDVKM. CDR3 sequence reads: CASSLFPSTGTGYGYTF. CDR3 DNA: TGTGCCAGCAGTTTATTCCCCTCGACAGGGACAGGGTATGGCTACACCTTC.

The J gene is TRBJ1-2, the V gene TRBV5-1; D is undetermined. This CDR3 is 13 amino acids long. Trimming took 0 bases from V and 7 from J, leaving 10 bases between them. Germline V CDR1 and CDR2: SGHRS, YFSETQ. The CDR3 spells CASSLGQPAGYTF. DNA of the CDR3: TGCGCCAGCAGCTTGGGACAACCTGCTGGCTACACCTTC.

V is TRBV5-4 and J is TRBJ2-5, with D possibly being TRBD1 (6 bases). Germline assignment: CDR1 SGHNT and CDR2 YYREEE (reference sequence). This CDR3 contains 14 residues. The V gene lost 4 bases and the J gene lost 5 bases, with 15 bases spanning the gap. The CDR3 DNA reads TGTGCCAGCAGCGACTACAGGGATCTGGAGACCCAGTACTTC. Translating gives CASSDYRDLETQYF. Together with reference TRBV5-4 and TRBJ2-5, the CDR3 gives the full variable domain: ETGVTQSPTHLIKTRGQQVTLRCSSQSGHNTVSWYQQALGQGPQFIFQYYREEENGRGNFPPRFSGLQFPNYSSELNVNALELDDSALYLCASSDYRDLETQYFGPGTRLLVL.

The chain has TRBV29-1 and TRBJ2-3; D gene uncertain. Germline V gene data show CDR1 as SQVTM and CDR2 as ANQGSEA. V lost 7 bases to trimming and J lost 4 bases, with 12 bases between them. The CDR3 runs to 12 residues. CDR3 in amino acids: CSGAGPPDTQYF. The CDR3 DNA is TGCAGCGGGGCCGGGCCGCCAGATACGCAGTATTTT.

J is TRBJ1-3 and V is TRBV7-8; D unresolved. This CDR3 has 12 amino acids. Germline V lookup: CDR1 SGHVS, CDR2 FQNEAQ. V was pared by 5 bases and J by 4 bases, with 6 bases between. CDR3 protein: CASSPVGNTIYF. The CDR3 DNA reads as TGTGCCAGCAGCCCCGTCGGAAACACCATATATTTT.

The CDR3 region has the DNA TGTGCCAGTAGTATGAAACAGTTCTATGGCTACACCTTC. Encoded protein: CASSMKQFYGYTF. V and J are TRBV19 and TRBJ1-2; no reliable D call. The CDR3 extends over 13 amino acids. Per the germline V gene, CDR1 is LNHDA and CDR2 is SQIVND (reference sequence). The ends were cut back, 3 bases at V and 4 bases at J, with 9 bases in the middle.

The chain has TRBV30 and TRBJ1-6; 9 nucleotides align to TRBD1. The CDR3 loop spans 14 amino acids. The trim removed 5 bases at V and 9 bases at J, leaving 8 bases unmatched. Germline V gene sequence: CDR1 GTSNPN, CDR2 SVGIG (reference sequence). The CDR3 DNA reads TGTGCCTGGGGAACGGGACAGGGCCTTTCACCCCTCCACTTT. Protein sequence: CAWGTGQGLSPLHF.

The chain recombines TRBV15 with TRBJ1-2, with TRBD1 matching over 7 bases. CDR3 length equals 12 residues. The V segment lost 2 bases and the J segment 6 bases; nucleotides outside the gene matches: 0. Per germline, CDR1 LNHNV and CDR2 YYDKDF (reference sequence). The CDR3 reads CATSRTGDGYTF. CDR3 DNA: TGTGCCACCAGCAGAACAGGGGATGGCTACACCTTC. The variable domain in full, with the rest retrieved from reference TRBV15 and TRBJ1-2, is DAMVIQNPRYQVTQFGKPVTLSCSQTLNHNVMYWYQQKSSQAPKLLFHYYDKDFNNEADTPDNFQSRRPNTSFCFLDIRSPGLGDTAMYLCATSRTGDGYTFGSGTRLTVV.